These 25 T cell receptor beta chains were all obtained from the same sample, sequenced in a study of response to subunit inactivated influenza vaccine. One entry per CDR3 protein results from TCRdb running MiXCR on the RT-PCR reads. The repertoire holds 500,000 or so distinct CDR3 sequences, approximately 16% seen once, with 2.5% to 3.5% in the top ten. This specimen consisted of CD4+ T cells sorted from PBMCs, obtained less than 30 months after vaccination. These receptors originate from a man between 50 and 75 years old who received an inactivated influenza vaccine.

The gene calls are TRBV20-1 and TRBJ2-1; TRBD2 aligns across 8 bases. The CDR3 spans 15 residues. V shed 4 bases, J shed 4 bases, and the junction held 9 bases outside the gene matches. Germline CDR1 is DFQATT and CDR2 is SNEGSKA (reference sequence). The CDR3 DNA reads TGCAGTGCTAAAATAGCGGGGCTTAGTTACAATGAGCAGTTCTTC. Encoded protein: CSAKIAGLSYNEQFF.

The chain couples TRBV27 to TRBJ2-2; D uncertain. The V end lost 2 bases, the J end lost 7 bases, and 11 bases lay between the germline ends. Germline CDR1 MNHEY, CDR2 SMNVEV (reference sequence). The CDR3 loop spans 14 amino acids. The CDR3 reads CASSLALVGGELFF. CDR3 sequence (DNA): TGTGCCAGCAGTTTAGCCCTCGTTGGCGGGGAGCTGTTTTTT.

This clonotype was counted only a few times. This CDR3 is CATSRGSVSYEQYF. Here the CDR3 DNA reads TGTGCCACCAGCAGAGGCTCAGTCTCCTACGAGCAGTACTTC. The V call is TRBV15, the J call TRBJ2-7; no definite D call. The CDR3 extends over 14 amino acids. The germline V gene has CDR1 LNHNV and CDR2 YYDKDF (reference sequence). The V gene lost 1 base and the J gene lost 0 bases, with 7 bases spanning the gap.

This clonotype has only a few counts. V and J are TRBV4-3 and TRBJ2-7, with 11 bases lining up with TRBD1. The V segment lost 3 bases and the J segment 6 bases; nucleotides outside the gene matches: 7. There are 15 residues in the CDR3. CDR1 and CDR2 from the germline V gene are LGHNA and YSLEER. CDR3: CASSQEGQGVGEQYF. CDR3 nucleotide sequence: TGCGCCAGCAGCCAGGAGGGACAGGGGGTGGGCGAGCAGTACTTC.

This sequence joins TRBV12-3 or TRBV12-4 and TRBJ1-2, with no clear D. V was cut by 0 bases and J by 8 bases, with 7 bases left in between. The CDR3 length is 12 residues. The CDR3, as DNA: TGTGCCAGCAGTTTAGCTGGGAGGGGCTACACCTTC. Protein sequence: CASSLAGRGYTF.

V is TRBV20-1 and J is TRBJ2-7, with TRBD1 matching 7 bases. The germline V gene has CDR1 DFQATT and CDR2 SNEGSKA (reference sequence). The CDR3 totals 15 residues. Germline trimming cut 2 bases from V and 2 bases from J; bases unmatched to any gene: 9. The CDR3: CSARQSTTGTYEQYF. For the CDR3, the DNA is TGCAGTGCTAGACAGTCAACGACAGGGACCTACGAGCAGTACTTC.

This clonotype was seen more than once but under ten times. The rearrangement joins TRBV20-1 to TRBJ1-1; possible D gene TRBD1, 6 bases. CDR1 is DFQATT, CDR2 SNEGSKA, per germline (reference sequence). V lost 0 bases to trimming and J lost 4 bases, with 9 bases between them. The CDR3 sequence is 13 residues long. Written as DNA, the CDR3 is TGCAGTGCTAGAGAGGGGGCAGTCACTGAAGCTTTCTTT. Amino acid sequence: CSAREGAVTEAFF.

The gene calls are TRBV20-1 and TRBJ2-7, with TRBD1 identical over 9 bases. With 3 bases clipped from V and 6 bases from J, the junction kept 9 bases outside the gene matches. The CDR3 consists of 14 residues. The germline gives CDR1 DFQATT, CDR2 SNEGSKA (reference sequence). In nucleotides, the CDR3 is TGCAGTGCTAGGACCGGGACAGGGTCTGGCGAGCAGTACTTC. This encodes CSARTGTGSGEQYF.

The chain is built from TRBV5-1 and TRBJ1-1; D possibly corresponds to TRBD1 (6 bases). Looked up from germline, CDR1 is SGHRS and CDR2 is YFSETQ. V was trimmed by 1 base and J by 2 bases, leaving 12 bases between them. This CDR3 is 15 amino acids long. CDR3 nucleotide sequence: TGCGCCAGCAGCTTGCTTGGGGGCGGTAACACTGAAGCTTTCTTT. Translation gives CASSLLGGGNTEAFF.

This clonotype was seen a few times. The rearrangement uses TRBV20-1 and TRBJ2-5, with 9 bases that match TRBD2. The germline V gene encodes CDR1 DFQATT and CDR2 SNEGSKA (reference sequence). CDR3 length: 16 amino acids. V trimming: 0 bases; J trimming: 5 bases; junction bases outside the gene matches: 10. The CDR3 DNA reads TGCAGTGCTAGAGATTCGGCTAGCGGGACTAGCGAGACCCAGTACTTC. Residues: CSARDSASGTSETQYF.

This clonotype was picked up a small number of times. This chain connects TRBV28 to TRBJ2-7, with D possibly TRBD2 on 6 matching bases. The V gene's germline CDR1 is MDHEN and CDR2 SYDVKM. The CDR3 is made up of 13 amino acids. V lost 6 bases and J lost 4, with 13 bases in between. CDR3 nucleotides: TGTGCCAGCAGAGGCGCGGGACTTTACGAGCAGTACTTC. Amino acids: CASRGAGLYEQYF.

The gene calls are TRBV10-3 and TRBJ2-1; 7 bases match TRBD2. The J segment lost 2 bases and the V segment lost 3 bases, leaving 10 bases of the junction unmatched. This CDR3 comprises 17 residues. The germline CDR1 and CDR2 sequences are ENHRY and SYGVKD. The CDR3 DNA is TGTGCCATCAGTGACACTTCAAGTGGGGGGGCCTACAATGAGCAGTTCTTC. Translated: CAISDTSSGGAYNEQFF.

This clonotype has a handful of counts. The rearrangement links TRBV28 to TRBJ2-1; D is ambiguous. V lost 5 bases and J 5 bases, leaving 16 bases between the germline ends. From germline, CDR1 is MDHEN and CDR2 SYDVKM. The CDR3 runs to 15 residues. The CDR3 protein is CASSPPRTSHNEQFF. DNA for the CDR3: TGTGCCAGCAGTCCCCCGAGGACCAGCCACAATGAGCAGTTCTTC.

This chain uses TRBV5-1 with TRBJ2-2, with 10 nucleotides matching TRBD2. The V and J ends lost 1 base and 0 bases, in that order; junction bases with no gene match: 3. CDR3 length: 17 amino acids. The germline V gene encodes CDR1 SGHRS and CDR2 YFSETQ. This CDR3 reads CASSLSSGGPNTGELFF. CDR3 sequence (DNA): TGCGCCAGCAGCTTGTCTAGCGGGGGCCCGAACACCGGGGAGCTGTTTTTT.

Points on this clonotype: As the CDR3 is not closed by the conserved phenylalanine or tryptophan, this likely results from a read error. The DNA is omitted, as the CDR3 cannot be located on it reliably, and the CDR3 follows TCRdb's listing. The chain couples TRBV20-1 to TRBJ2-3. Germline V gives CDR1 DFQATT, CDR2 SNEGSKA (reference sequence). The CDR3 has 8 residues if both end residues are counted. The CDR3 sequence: CSASFSSV.

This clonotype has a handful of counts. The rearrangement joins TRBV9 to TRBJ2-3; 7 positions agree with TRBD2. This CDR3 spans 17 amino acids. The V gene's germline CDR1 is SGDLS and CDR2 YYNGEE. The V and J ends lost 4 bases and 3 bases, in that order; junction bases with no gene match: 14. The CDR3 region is CASSPGGAGVKTDTQYF. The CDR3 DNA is TGTGCCAGCAGCCCTGGTGGGGCGGGAGTGAAGACAGATACGCAGTATTTT.

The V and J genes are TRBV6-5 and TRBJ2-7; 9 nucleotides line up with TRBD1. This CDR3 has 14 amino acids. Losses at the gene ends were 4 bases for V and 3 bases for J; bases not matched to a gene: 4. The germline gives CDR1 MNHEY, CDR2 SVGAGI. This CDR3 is CASSFRQGGYEQYF. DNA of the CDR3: TGTGCCAGCAGTTTTAGACAGGGGGGCTACGAGCAGTACTTC.

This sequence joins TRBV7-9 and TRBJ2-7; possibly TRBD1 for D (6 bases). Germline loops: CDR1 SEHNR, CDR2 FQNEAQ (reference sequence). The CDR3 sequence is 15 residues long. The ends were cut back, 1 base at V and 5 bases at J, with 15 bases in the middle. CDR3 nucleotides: TGTGCCAGCAGCTTAGTAGGGGGACAATGGCACGAGCAGTACTTC. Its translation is CASSLVGGQWHEQYF. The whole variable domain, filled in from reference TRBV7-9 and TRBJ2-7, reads DTGVSQNPRHKITKRGQNVTFRCDPISEHNRLYWYRQTLGQGPEFLTYFQNEAQLEKSRLLSDRFSAERPKGSFSTLEIQRTEQGDSAMYLCASSLVGGQWHEQYFGPGTRLTVT.

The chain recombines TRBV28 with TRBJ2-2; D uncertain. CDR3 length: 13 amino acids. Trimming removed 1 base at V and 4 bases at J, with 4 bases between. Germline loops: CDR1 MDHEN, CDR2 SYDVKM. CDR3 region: CASSLSSTGELFF. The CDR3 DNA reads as TGTGCCAGCAGTTTATCCAGCACCGGGGAGCTGTTTTTT.

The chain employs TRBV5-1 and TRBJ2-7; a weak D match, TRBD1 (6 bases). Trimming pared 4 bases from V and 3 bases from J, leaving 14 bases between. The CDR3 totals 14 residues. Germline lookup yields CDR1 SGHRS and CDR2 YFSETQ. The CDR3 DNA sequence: TGCGCCAGCAGCGCACAGACAGGAGGCTACGAGCAGTACTTC. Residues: CASSAQTGGYEQYF.

The CDR3 bases are TGTGCCAGCAGTTTCAGCGGTATCGATACGCAGTATTTT. It yields the protein CASSFSGIDTQYF. This rearrangement joins TRBV6-2 or TRBV6-3 to TRBJ2-3; D may be TRBD2 (5 bases). V was clipped by 4 bases and J by 6 bases, with 11 bases between them. The CDR3 covers 13 residues. From germline, CDR1 is MNHEY and CDR2 SVGEGT.

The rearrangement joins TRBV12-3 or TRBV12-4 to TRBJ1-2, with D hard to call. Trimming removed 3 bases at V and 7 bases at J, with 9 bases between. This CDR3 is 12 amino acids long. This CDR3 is CASSFGSAGYTF. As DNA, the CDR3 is TGTGCCAGCAGTTTCGGGTCGGCTGGCTACACCTTC.

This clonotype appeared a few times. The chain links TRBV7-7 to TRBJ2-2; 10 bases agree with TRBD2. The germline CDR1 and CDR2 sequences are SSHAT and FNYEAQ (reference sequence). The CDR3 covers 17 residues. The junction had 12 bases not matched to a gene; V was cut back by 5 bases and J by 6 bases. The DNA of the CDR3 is TGTGCCAGCAGCCCCCGCGGGCAGCGGGAGGGCCCCGGGGAGCTGTTTTTT. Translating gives CASSPRGQREGPGELFF. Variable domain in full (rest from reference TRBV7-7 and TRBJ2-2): GAGVSQSPRYKVTKRGQDVTLRCDPISSHATLYWYQQALGQGPEFLTYFNYEAQPDKSGLPSDRFSAERPEGSISTLTIQRTEQRDSAMYRCASSPRGQREGPGELFFGEGSRLTVL.

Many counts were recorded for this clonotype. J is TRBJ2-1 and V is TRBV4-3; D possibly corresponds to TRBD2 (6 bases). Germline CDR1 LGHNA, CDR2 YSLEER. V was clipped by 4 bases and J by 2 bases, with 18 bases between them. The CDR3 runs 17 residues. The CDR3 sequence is CASSLSRASGAYNEQFF. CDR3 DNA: TGCGCCAGCAGCCTATCCCGGGCCTCGGGGGCCTACAATGAGCAGTTCTTC.

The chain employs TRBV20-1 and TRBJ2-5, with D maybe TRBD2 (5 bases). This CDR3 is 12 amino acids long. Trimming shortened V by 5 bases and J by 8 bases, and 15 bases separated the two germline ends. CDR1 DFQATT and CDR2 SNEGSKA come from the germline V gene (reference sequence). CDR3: CSAPRGLATQYF. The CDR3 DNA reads TGCAGTGCTCCTCGCGGGCTAGCAACCCAGTACTTC.